A single sample gave rise to the 13 T cell receptor beta chains below, sequenced in a study of PD-1 blockade in classical Hodgkin lymphoma. This table comes from immunoSEQ multiplex PCR, and its TCRdb copy is limited to in-frame clones, with some not included. The sample shows about 22,000 clones, less than 75% of them seen only once. The time point is: cycle 4 day 1 (C4D1), after six to seven weeks of nivolumab. After autologous stem cell transplantation all patients relapsed, and prior brentuximab vedotin exposure differed between cohorts. CD4+ T cells were purified from thawed PBMCs by magnetic negative selection. The input for sequencing was CD4+ T cells from blood, taken before the fourth cycle of nivolumab. All receptors derive from a human donor with classical Hodgkin lymphoma.

This sequence joins TRBV4-3 and TRBJ2-5; tentatively, D is TRBD1 or TRBD2 (5 bases each). The V end lost 2 bases, the J end lost 0 bases, and 13 bases lay between the germline ends. This CDR3 region has 16 residues. The germline gives CDR1 LGHNA, CDR2 YSLEER. The CDR3 nucleotides read TGCGCCAGCAGCCAAAATCTACGAGGGGACCAAGAGACCCAGTACTTC. Amino acids: CASSQNLRGDQETQYF.

The rearrangement joins TRBV4-2 to TRBJ2-5; 12 bases match TRBD2. CDR3 length: 18 residues. From germline, CDR1 is LGHNA and CDR2 YNFKEQ. Losses at the gene ends were 4 bases for V and 5 bases for J; bases not matched to a gene: 14. The CDR3 bases are TGTGCCAGCAGCCTCCAACCTCGGACTAGCGGGATTTTTGAGACCCAGTACTTC. This translates into CASSLQPRTSGIFETQYF.

The chain has TRBV14 and TRBJ2-1, with D unclear. The germline V and J ends were trimmed by 8 bases and 0 bases, with 11 bases remaining between them. CDR1 SGHDN and CDR2 FVKESK come from the germline V gene. This CDR3 contains 14 residues. In nucleotides, the CDR3 is TGTGCCAGCCAGTTATCGAGCTCCTACAATGAGCAGTTCTTC. Translated: CASQLSSSYNEQFF.

In its sample, this clone was seen a few times. The chain uses TRBV9 and TRBJ1-6; D unclear. The CDR3 is 13 residues long. Trimming stripped 1 base from V and 8 bases from J, with 7 bases between. Germline V lookup: CDR1 SGDLS, CDR2 YYNGEE. Here the CDR3 DNA reads TGTGCCAGCAGCGTACAGAGGGATTCACCCCTCCACTTT. As protein: CASSVQRDSPLHF. Using reference TRBV9 and TRBJ1-6 for the parts outside the CDR3, the full variable domain is DSGVTQTPKHLITATGQRVTLRCSPRSGDLSVYWYQQSLDQGLQFLIQYYNGEERAKGNILERFSAQQFPDLHSELNLSSLELGDSALYFCASSVQRDSPLHFGNGTRLTVT.

This chain uses TRBV6-1 with TRBJ2-7; D assignment may be TRBD1 or TRBD2 (6 bases each). This CDR3 has 15 residues. Trimming took 5 bases from V and 0 from J, leaving 14 bases between them. Germline loops: CDR1 MNHNS, CDR2 SASEGT. This CDR3 reads CASSSAGHHSYEQYF. The CDR3 nucleotides are TGTGCCAGCAGTTCTGCGGGACATCACTCCTACGAGCAGTACTTC.

CDR3 bases: TGCGCCAGCAGCCAAATCCGGGGGGAACCCTATAATTCACCCCTCCACTTT. Its protein is CASSQIRGEPYNSPLHF. This rearrangement joins TRBV4-3 to TRBJ1-6, with D possibly being TRBD1 (5 bases). The CDR3 extends over 17 amino acids. Germline loops: CDR1 LGHNA, CDR2 YSLEER. Trimming cost V 2 bases and J 2 bases, with 13 bases left between them.

A few counts support this clone. The CDR3, as DNA: TGTGCCAGCTCCTATGTTAATTCACCCCTCCACTTT. Translating it yields CASSYVNSPLHF. This chain links TRBV6-5 with TRBJ1-6; D is unclear. Germline V gene lookup returns CDR1 MNHEY and CDR2 SVGAGI. V was cut by 8 bases and J by 6 bases, with 8 bases left in between. This CDR3 is 12 amino acids long.

This clone was observed a handful of times. The chain recombines TRBV15 with TRBJ1-1; D is undetermined. V was pared by 1 base and J by 5 bases, with 17 bases between. Per the germline V gene, CDR1 is LNHNV and CDR2 is YYDKDF (reference sequence). The CDR3 has 16 amino acids. The CDR3 bases are TGTGCCACCAGCAGAGCCGATCTACAGTCAAGAACTGAAGCTTTCTTT. This codes for CATSRADLQSRTEAFF.

V usage is TRBV7-2 and J usage is TRBJ1-6; D remains ambiguous. This CDR3 region has 14 residues. The ends were cut back, 5 bases at V and 7 bases at J, with 12 bases in the middle. CDR1 SGHTA and CDR2 FQGNSA come from the germline V gene. Here the CDR3 DNA reads TGTGCCAGCAGCCAACACGGGCGGAATTCACCCCTCCACTTT. Its protein is CASSQHGRNSPLHF.

The CDR3: CASSPGQGTDTQYF. DNA for the CDR3: TGCGCCAGCTCTCCGGGACAGGGAACAGATACGCAGTATTTT. The J gene is TRBJ2-3, the V gene TRBV5-1; 9 bases align to TRBD1. The CDR3 has 14 residues. Germline V gene sequence: CDR1 SGHRS, CDR2 YFSETQ. V dropped 7 bases and J dropped 3; count of bases not matched to a gene: 6.

The rearrangement links TRBV14 to TRBJ2-3; TRBD1 aligns across 8 bases. This CDR3 region has 19 residues. Germline loops: CDR1 SGHDN, CDR2 FVKESK. Trimming at V came to 0 bases and at J to 0 bases, leaving 11 bases not matched to a gene. The CDR3 here is CASSQDWSETGVSTDTQYF. CDR3 nucleotides: TGTGCCAGCAGCCAAGATTGGTCCGAGACAGGGGTCAGCACAGATACGCAGTATTTT.

The genes are TRBV19 and TRBJ2-5; 10 nucleotides match TRBD2. With V trimmed by 6 bases and J by 1 base, 5 bases remained unmatched. The CDR3 has 15 amino acids. Looked up from germline, CDR1 is LNHDA and CDR2 is SQIVND (reference sequence). The DNA of the CDR3 is TGTGCCAGTAGCATTAGCGGGGGGTCCCAAGAGACCCAGTACTTC. It encodes CASSISGGSQETQYF.

This clone was found a few times. The V and J genes are TRBV5-5 and TRBJ1-2; D call uncertain. Trimming left V 1 base short and J 8 bases short, with 12 bases between. The CDR3 is 13 amino acids. The germline CDR1 and CDR2 sequences are SGHKS and YYEKEE (reference sequence). The CDR3 bases are TGTGCCAGCAGCTTGATCGGGGAGGACGGCTACACCTTC. Translated, it gives CASSLIGEDGYTF.